This TCR beta chain was identified in a study of cytomegalovirus exposure and HLA in healthy donors. Regarding the study as a whole: Confirmation in vitro established that a few CMV-associated chains were specific for CMV antigens. Most sequenced TCRs were rare (though some public TCRs occurred in many donors). Reportedly, a later analysis found an Asian-associated ancestry cluster had fewer N-insertions than the roughly 700-donor mean.

V was trimmed by 6 bases and J by 10 bases, leaving 19 bases between them. Germline CDR1 and CDR2: LNHDA and SQIVND (reference sequence). This CDR3 has 14 amino acids. The PCR employed 60 Vbeta primers together with 13 Jbeta primers. As handled by the study authors: Unique TCR beta chains numbered roughly 80 million in a later analysis, with roughly 10 million shared. Method: immunoSEQ multiplex PCR; TCRdb's copy keeps in-frame clones and lacks some. The V and J calls and clone size come from that table; D and trimming were worked out from the DNA. Of over 200,000 clones detected, 85% appear once; the ten largest clones hold about 1.2%. As for this clone: Its target is unknown.

The genes are TRBV19 and TRBJ2-1; D is perhaps TRBD2 (5 bases). This receptor was obtained from a human donor in good health. The sample comprised PBMCs. CDR3 region: CASSPTGEVLEQFF. Here the CDR3 DNA reads TGTGCCAGTAGCCCCACCGGGGAAGTGTTAGAGCAGTTCTTC.